This T cell receptor (beta chain) derives from a study of metastatic and nonmetastatic thyroid tumors. Findings and limits, study-wide: In blood and tumor, TCR beta diversity was reportedly significantly higher in malignant thyroid tumors than in benign nodules.

TCRdb re-clonotyped the PCR reads via MiXCR. The sample contains about 13,000 clones, under 25% of which appear only once. CDR3 length equals 18 residues. The germline V and J ends were trimmed by 6 bases and 0 bases, with 21 bases remaining between them. Germline lookup yields CDR1 SGHTA and CDR2 FQGNSA. Sample share makes this clone medium-sized. The antigen is undetermined. Ahead of thyroid surgery, no patient had received treatment of any kind. The origin of this receptor is a male donor with papillary thyroid cancer or a benign thyroid nodule (not recorded which). Some clones in this sample may be carry-over from other donors' samples. Sequencing input: blood. The V and J genes are TRBV7-2 and TRBJ2-1, with D possibly TRBD2 on 6 matching bases. The DNA for the CDR3 is TGTGCCAGCAGTTCCAAGCCGGGAGATCAGACCTCCTACAATGAGCAGTTCTTC. The encoded protein is CASSSKPGDQTSYNEQFF.